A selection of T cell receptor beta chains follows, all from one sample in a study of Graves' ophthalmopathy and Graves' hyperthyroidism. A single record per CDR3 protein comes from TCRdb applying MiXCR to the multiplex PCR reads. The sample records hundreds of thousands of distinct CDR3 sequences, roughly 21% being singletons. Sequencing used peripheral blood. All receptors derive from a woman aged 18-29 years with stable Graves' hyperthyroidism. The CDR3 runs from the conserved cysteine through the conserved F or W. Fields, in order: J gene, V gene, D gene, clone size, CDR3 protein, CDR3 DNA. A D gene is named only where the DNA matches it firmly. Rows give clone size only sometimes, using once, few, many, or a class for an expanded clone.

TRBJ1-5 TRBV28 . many CASSRRGQHNQPQHF TGTGCCAGCAGTCGCCGAGGACAGCACAATCAGCCCCAGCATTTT
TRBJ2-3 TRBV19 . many CASSFGGSTDTQYF TGTGCCAGTAGTTTCGGCGGGAGCACAGATACGCAGTATTTT
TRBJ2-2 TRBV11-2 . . CASSPMDSLTGELFF TGTGCCAGCAGCCCTATGGACAGTCTCACCGGGGAGCTGTTTTTT
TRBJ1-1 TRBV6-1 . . CASSGQGTEAFF TGTGCCAGCTCTGGGCAAGGGACTGAAGCTTTCTTT
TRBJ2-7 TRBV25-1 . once CASSAYTGMYEQYF TGTGCCAGCAGTGCTTATACAGGGATGTACGAGCAGTACTTC
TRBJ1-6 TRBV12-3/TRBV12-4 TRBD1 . CASSSRTGTPLHF TGTGCCAGCAGTTCGAGGACAGGGACGCCCCTCCACTTT
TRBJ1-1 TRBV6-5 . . CASSYSPESSAEAFF TGTGCCAGCAGTTATAGCCCAGAGTCGAGCGCTGAAGCTTTCTTT
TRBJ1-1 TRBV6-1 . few CASSPYLQQYTEAFF TGTGCCAGCAGTCCATACCTACAGCAGTACACTGAAGCTTTCTTT
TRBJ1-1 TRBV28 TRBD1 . CASRLGQGRTEAFF TGTGCCAGCAGGCTAGGACAGGGTAGGACTGAAGCTTTCTTT
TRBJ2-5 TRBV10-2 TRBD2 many CASSEPWPGLAEETQYF TGCGCCAGCAGTGAGCCATGGCCCGGACTAGCGGAAGAGACCCAGTACTTC
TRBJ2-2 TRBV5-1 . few CASSLVVAGGELFF TGCGCCAGCAGCTTGGTTGTTGCGGGCGGGGAGCTGTTTTTT
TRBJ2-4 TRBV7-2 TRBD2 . CASSLTSGINIKYF TGTGCCAGCAGCTTAACTAGCGGGATAAACATTAAGTACTTC
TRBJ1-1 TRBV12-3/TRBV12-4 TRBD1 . CASKKSEGKDREAFF TGTGCCAGCAAGAAAAGCGAAGGAAAGGACAGGGAAGCTTTCTTT
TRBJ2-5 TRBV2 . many CASNGGAGETQYF TGTGCCAGCAACGGCGGGGCTGGGGAGACCCAGTACTTC
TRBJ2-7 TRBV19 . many CATAGQHSYEQYF TGTGCCACCGCGGGACAGCACTCCTACGAGCAGTACTTC
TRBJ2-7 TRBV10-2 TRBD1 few CAGSGGSHEQYF TGCGCCGGTTCAGGGGGTTCGCACGAGCAGTACTTC
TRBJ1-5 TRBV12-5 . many CASVPDRYSNQPQHF TGTGCTAGTGTCCCTGATAGGTATAGCAATCAGCCCCAGCATTTT
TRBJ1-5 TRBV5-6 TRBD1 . CASSLYGQGANQPQHF TGTGCCAGCAGCTTGTACGGACAGGGGGCGAATCAGCCCCAGCATTTT
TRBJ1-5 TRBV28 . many CASLYRGTRNQPQHF TGTGCCAGCTTATATAGGGGGACACGGAATCAGCCCCAGCATTTT
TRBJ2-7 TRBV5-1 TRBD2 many CASSPGLAARYEQYF TGCGCCAGCAGCCCCGGTCTAGCGGCCAGATACGAGCAGTACTTC
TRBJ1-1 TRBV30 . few CAWSVPRRAFF TGTGCCTGGAGTGTCCCCCGGAGGGCTTTCTTT
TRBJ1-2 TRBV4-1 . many CASSPGPTGDGYTF TGCGCCAGCAGCCCCGGACCGACCGGGGATGGCTACACCTTC
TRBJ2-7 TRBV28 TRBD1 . CASSPDRGENEQYF TGTGCCAGTTCCCCCGACAGGGGAGAAAACGAGCAGTACTTC
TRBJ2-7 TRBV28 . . CASSHPLLYEQYF TGTGCCAGCAGTCATCCACTCCTATACGAGCAGTACTTC
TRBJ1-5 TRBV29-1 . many CSVEPGACNQPQHF TGCAGCGTCGAGCCAGGGGCTTGCAATCAGCCCCAGCATTTT
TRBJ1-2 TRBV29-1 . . CSVKVAYGYTF TGCAGCGTAAAGGTCGCCTATGGCTACACCTTC
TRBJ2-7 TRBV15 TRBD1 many CATSRGPGTGGHEQYF TGTGCCACCAGCAGAGGACCCGGGACAGGGGGCCACGAGCAGTACTTC
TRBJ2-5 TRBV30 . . CAWGRTEETQYF TGTGCCTGGGGGAGGACAGAAGAGACCCAGTACTTC
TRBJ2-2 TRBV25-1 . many CASRPQQGIGELFF TGTGCCAGCAGACCTCAACAGGGTATCGGGGAGCTGTTTTTT
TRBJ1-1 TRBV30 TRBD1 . CAWSLSGGEAEAFF TGTGCCTGGAGCCTCTCAGGGGGGGAGGCTGAAGCTTTCTTT
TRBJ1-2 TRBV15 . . CATGVVGYGYTF TGTGCCACCGGGGTTGTCGGCTATGGCTACACCTTC
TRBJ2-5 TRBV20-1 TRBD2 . CSASGLAGDQETQYF TGCAGTGCCAGTGGCCTAGCGGGGGACCAAGAGACCCAGTACTTC
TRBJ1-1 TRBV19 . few CASSISHSSTEAFF TGTGCCAGTAGTATCTCCCACAGTAGCACTGAAGCTTTCTTT
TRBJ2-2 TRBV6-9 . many CASSPRGQGRLAEGNTGELFF TGTGCCAGCAGCCCCAGGGGCCAGGGAAGGCTAGCGGAGGGGAACACCGGGGAGCTGTTTTTT
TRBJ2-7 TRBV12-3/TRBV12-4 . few CASSFPPLDEQYF TGTGCCAGCAGCTTTCCCCCACTCGACGAGCAGTACTTC
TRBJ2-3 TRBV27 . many CASSLLGRGADTQYF TGTGCCAGCAGTTTATTAGGGAGGGGGGCAGATACGCAGTATTTT
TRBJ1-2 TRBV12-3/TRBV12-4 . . CASSPGGDRVNGYTF TGTGCCAGCAGTCCTGGGGGGGATCGTGTTAATGGCTACACCTTC
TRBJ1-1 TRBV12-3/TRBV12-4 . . CASSSRAAWDMNTEAFF TGTGCCAGCAGTTCTCGGGCAGCTTGGGACATGAACACTGAAGCTTTCTTT
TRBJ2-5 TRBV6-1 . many CASSEVQEGQETQYF TGTGCCAGCAGTGAAGTACAGGAAGGGCAAGAGACCCAGTACTTC
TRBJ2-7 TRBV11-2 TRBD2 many CASSLWEGLSYEQYF TGTGCCAGCAGCTTATGGGAGGGCCTCTCCTACGAGCAGTACTTC
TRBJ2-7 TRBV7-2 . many CASRMGYEQYF TGTGCCAGCAGGATGGGGTACGAGCAGTACTTC
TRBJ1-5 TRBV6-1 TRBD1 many CASSVPGQEYQPQHF TGTGCCAGCAGTGTCCCGGGACAGGAGTATCAGCCCCAGCATTTT
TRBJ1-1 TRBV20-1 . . CSARSKTGVMNTEAFF TGCAGTGCTCGCAGTAAGACAGGCGTAATGAACACTGAAGCTTTCTTT
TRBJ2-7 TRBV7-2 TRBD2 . CASSKRRGTSGITYEQYF TGTGCCAGCAGCAAGCGCCGGGGGACTAGCGGGATCACCTACGAGCAGTACTTC
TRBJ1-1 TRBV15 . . CATSMPGLNTEAFF TGTGCCACCAGCATGCCGGGTTTGAACACTGAAGCTTTCTTT
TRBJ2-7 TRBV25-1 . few CASRGGLSSYEQYF TGTGCCAGCAGAGGGGGTTTGAGCTCCTACGAGCAGTACTTC
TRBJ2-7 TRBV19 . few CASRNQGRANYEQYF TGTGCCAGTAGGAATCAGGGACGAGCTAACTACGAGCAGTACTTC
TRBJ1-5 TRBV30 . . CAWSVARMDSGPQHF TGTGCCTGGAGTGTGGCCCGCATGGATTCGGGGCCCCAGCATTTT
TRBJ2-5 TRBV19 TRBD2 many CASSPSGAGLAETQYF TGTGCCAGTAGTCCGTCGGGAGCGGGATTAGCAGAGACCCAGTACTTC
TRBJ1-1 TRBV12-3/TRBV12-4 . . CASSSRAFGAFF TGTGCCAGCAGTTCCCGTGCCTTTGGGGCTTTCTTT
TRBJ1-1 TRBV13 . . CASSSNRFMNTEAFF TGTGCCAGCAGCTCAAACAGATTCATGAACACTGAAGCTTTCTTT
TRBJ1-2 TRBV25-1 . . CASSEFGRQAGGYTF TGTGCCAGCAGTGAATTCGGCAGGCAGGCGGGTGGCTACACCTTC
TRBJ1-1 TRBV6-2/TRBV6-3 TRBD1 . CASSYTGDSGTFF TGTGCCAGCAGTTATACAGGGGACAGTGGAACTTTCTTT
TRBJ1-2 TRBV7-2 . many CASSRVATGYTF TGTGCCAGCAGCAGAGTGGCTACTGGCTACACCTTC
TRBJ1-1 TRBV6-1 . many CASCELMNTEAFF TGTGCCAGCTGTGAATTAATGAACACTGAAGCTTTCTTT
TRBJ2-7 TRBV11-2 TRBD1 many CASSSLTGVLSYEQYF TGTGCCAGCAGCTCCTTGACAGGGGTACTCTCCTACGAGCAGTACTTC
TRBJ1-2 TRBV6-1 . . CASWSEGGYTF TGTGCCAGCTGGTCCGAGGGGGGCTACACCTTC
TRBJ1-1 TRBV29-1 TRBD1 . CSVGDRGFTEAFF TGCAGCGTTGGGGACAGGGGATTCACTGAAGCTTTCTTT
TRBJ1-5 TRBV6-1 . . CASRATRDRQPQHF TGTGCCAGCAGAGCAACTCGGGACCGGCAGCCCCAGCATTTT
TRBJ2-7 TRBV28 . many CASSSGGLQYEQYF TGTGCCAGCAGTTCGGGCGGACTGCAATACGAGCAGTACTTC